This paragraph reports one TCR beta chain. Its specificity is not known. CDR3 length: 13 amino acids. CDR1 and CDR2 from the germline V gene are MNHEY and SVGEGT. Trimming stripped 4 bases from V and 0 bases from J, with 6 bases between. This specimen belongs to a study of T cell responses to AZD1222 COVID-19 vaccine. Study outcomes and limitations: Distributed over spike, vaccine-associated CD4 TCRs predominated at 160-218 and 743-854.

Produced via immunoSEQ multiplex PCR; TCRdb's table is partial and in-frame only. This table holds some 160,000 clones, approximately 89% found once. This sequence originates from an adult in good health. This rearrangement joins TRBV6-2 or TRBV6-3 to TRBJ1-1; D remains ambiguous. Sequencing was performed on peripheral blood, taken on day 0 of AZD1222 vaccination. The CDR3 here is CASSLHMNTEAFF. The CDR3 coding sequence is TGTGCCAGCAGTTTACACATGAACACTGAAGCTTTCTTT.